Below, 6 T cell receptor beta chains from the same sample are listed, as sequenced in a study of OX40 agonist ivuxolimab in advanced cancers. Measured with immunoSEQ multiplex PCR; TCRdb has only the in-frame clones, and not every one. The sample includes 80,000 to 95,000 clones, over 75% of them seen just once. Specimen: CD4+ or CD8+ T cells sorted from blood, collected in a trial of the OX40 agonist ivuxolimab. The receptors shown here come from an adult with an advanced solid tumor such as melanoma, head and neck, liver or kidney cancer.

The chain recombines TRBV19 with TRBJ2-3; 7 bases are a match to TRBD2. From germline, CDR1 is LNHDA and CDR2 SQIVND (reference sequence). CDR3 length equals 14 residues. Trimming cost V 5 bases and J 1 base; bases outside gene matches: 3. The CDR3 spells CASSFRGGTDTQYF. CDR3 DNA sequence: TGTGCCAGTAGTTTCCGGGGGGGCACAGATACGCAGTATTTT.

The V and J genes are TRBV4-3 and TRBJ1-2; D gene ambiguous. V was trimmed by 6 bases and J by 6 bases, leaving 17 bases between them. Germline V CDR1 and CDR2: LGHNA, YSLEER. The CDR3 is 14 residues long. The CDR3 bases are TGCGCCAGCAGGACCCATATCCTGGAGGATGGCTACACCTTC. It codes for CASRTHILEDGYTF.

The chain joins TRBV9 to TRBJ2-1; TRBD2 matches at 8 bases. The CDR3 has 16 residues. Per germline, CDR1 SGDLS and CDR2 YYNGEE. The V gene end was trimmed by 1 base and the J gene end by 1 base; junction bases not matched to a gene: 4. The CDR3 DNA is TGTGCCAGCAGCGTATCCGGGAGGGTTTCCTACAATGAGCAGTTCTTC. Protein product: CASSVSGRVSYNEQFF.

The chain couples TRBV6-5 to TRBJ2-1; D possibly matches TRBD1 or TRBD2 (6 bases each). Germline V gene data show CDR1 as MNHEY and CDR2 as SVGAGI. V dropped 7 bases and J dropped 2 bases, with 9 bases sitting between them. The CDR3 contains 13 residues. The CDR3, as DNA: TGTGCCAGCACGAGGGGGGCCTACAATGAGCAGTTCTTC. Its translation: CASTRGAYNEQFF.

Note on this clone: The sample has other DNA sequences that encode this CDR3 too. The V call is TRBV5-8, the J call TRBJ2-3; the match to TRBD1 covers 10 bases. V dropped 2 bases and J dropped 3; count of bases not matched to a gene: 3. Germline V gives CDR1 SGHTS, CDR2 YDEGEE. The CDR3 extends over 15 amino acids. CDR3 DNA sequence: TGTGCCAGCAGCTTTTGGACAGGGGGAACAGATACGCAGTATTTT. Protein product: CASSFWTGGTDTQYF. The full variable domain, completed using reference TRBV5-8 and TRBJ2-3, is EAGVTQSPTHLIKTRGQQATLRCSPISGHTSVYWYQQALGLGLQFLLWYDEGEERNRGNFPPRFSGRQFPNYSSELNVNALELEDSALYLCASSFWTGGTDTQYFGPGTRLTVL.

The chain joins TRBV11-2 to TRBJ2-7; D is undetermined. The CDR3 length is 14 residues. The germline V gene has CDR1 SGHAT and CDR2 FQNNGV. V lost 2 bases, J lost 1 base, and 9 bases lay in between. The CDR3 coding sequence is TGTGCCAGCAGCTTATTCTCGATTTCCTACGAGCAGTACTTC. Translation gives CASSLFSISYEQYF.